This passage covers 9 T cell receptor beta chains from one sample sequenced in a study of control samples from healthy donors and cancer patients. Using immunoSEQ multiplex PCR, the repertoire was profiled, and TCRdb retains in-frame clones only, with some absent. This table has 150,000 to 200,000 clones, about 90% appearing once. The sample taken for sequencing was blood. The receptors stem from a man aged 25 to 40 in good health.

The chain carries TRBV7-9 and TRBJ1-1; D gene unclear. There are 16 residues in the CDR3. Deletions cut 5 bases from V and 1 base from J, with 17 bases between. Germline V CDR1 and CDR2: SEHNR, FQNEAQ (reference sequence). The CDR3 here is CASSPPDVGRNTEAFF. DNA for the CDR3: TGTGCCAGCAGCCCCCCCGACGTTGGCAGGAACACTGAAGCTTTCTTT.

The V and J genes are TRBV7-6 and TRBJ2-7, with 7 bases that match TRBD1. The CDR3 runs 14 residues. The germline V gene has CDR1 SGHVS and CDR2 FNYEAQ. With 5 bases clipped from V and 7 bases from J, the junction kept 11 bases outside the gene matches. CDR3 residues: CASSPTGPPEEQYF. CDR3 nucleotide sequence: TGTGCCAGCAGCCCGACAGGGCCTCCCGAGGAGCAGTACTTC. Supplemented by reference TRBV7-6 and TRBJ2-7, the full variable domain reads GAGVSQSPRYKVTKRGQDVALRCDPISGHVSLYWYRQALGQGPEFLTYFNYEAQQDKSGLPNDRFSAERPEGSISTLTIQRTEQRDSAMYRCASSPTGPPEEQYFGPGTRLTVT.

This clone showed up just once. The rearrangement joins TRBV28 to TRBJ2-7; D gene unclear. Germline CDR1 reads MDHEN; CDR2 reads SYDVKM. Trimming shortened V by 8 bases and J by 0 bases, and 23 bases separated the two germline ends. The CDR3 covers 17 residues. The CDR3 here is CASPPRALRPSSYEQYF. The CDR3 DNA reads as TGTGCCAGCCCTCCCAGAGCCTTACGACCGAGCTCCTACGAGCAGTACTTC.

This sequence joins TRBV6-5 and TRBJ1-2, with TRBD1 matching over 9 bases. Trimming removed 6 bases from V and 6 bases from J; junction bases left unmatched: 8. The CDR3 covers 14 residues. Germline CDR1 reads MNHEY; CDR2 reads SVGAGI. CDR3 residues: CASRPGTGSNGYTF. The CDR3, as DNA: TGTGCCAGCAGGCCCGGGACAGGGTCTAATGGCTACACCTTC.

The CDR3 reads CASSPGTGEQYF. The DNA for the CDR3 is TGTGCCAGCAGCCCCGGGACAGGTGAGCAGTACTTC. The V gene is TRBV7-6, the J gene TRBJ2-7; 8 bases are shared with TRBD1. Looked up from germline, CDR1 is SGHVS and CDR2 is FNYEAQ. This CDR3 has 12 residues. V was clipped by 5 bases and J by 7 bases; unmatched bases: 4.

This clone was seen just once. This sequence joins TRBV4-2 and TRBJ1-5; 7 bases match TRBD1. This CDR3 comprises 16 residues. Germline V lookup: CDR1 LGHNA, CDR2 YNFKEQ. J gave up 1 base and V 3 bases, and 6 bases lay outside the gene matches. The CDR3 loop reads CASSQSPRGSNQPQHF. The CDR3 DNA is TGTGCCAGCAGCCAGAGTCCCAGGGGGAGCAATCAGCCCCAGCATTTT.

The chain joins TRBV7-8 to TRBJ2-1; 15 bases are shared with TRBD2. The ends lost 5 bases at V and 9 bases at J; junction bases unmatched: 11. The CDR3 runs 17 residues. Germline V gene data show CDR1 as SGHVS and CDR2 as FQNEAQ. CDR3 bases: TGTGCCAGCAGCCGGGGACTAGCGGGGGGCCGGGGTAGTGAGCAGTTCTTC. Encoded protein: CASSRGLAGGRGSEQFF.

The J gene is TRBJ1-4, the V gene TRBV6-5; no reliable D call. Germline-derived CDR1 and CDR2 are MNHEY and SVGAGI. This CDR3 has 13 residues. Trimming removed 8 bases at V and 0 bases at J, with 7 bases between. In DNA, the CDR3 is TGTGCCAGCCGCATCGCAACTAATGAAAAACTGTTTTTT. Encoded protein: CASRIATNEKLFF.

CDR3 coding DNA: TGCGCCAGCAGCTGGAGATCACACTCTTCGGAGGCCGGGGAGCTGTTTTTT. Translating gives CASSWRSHSSEAGELFF. V is TRBV5-1 and J is TRBJ2-2; a possible D gene is TRBD2 (5 bases). The CDR3 contains 17 residues. V was cut by 3 bases and J by 6 bases, with 21 bases left in between. Germline V gene lookup returns CDR1 SGHRS and CDR2 YFSETQ. The full variable domain, in which reference TRBV5-1 and TRBJ2-2 provide the parts outside the CDR3, is KAGVTQTPRYLIKTRGQQVTLSCSPISGHRSVSWYQQTPGQGLQFLFEYFSETQRNKGNFPGRFSGRQFSNSRSEMNVSTLELGDSALYLCASSWRSHSSEAGELFFGEGSRLTVL.